The rows below give T cell receptor beta chains drawn from one sample of a study of chemoradiotherapy in HPV16-positive cancers. TCRdb's copy holds only in-frame clones and misses some; the assay was immunoSEQ multiplex PCR. The sample holds 25,000 to 35,000 clones, around 88% seen once. The sample was blood, taken from a patient who underwent chemoradiotherapy. Receptors were obtained from a human donor with HPV-associated anogenital cancer. Both conserved end residues are part of each CDR3. D genes are given only for firm matches. Clone size is shown for a subset of rows, as once, few, many or a class of expanded clone.

TRBD2	NA	TRBV7-3	TRBJ2-3	15	TGTGCCAGCAGCTCAACTAGCGGGGAGACAGATACGCAGTATTTT	CASSSTSGETDTQYF
NA	NA	TRBV11-3	TRBJ2-5	13	TGTGCCAGCAGCACATCTAGCGAAGAGACCCAGTACTTC	CASSTSSEETQYF
TRBD2	NA	TRBV28	TRBJ2-4	15	TGTGCCAGCAGTTTAGGACTAGCGGTGGGAAACATTCAGTACTTC	CASSLGLAVGNIQYF
NA	NA	TRBV7-9	TRBJ2-3	16	TGTGCCAGCAGCCCGTTGGAGGGAGTGGGCACAGATACGCAGTATTTT	CASSPLEGVGTDTQYF
NA	NA	TRBV5-1	TRBJ1-1	13	TGCGCCAGCAGCAGAGACAGTAACACTGAAGCTTTCTTT	CASSRDSNTEAFF
TRBD2	NA	TRBV5-1	TRBJ2-2	15	TGCGCCAGCAGCGTTACTAGCGCGGGGGCCGGGGAGCTGTTTTTT	CASSVTSAGAGELFF
TRBD2	NA	TRBV6-1	TRBJ2-3	14	TGTGCCACCCGATCTAGCGGTCGCACAGATACGCAGTATTTT	CATRSSGRTDTQYF
TRBD1	once	TRBV6-1	TRBJ2-7	15	TGTGCCAGCAGTGAGCAAGAGGGGGCGAGTTACGAGCAGTACTTC	CASSEQEGASYEQYF
NA	NA	TRBV19	TRBJ1-5	15	TGTGCCAGTAACATGGGCCCCGGAAGCAATCAGCCCCAGCATTTT	CASNMGPGSNQPQHF
NA	once	TRBV19	TRBJ2-4	15	TGTGCCAGTAGCCGGACGGGGGATAGCCTAGGGATTCAGTACTTC	CASSRTGDSLGIQYF
NA	NA	TRBV7-9	TRBJ1-1	13	TGTGCCAGCAGCTTAGGGGTCAGATTTGAAGCTTTCTTT	CASSLGVRFEAFF
TRBD1	NA	TRBV4-1	TRBJ1-1	15	TGCGCCAGCAGCCAACCCGGGACAGGGAGATTAGAAGCTTTCTTT	CASSQPGTGRLEAFF
NA	NA	TRBV30	TRBJ1-2	14	TGTGCCTGGAGTCGTTTAAGGACAGAGACGAGCTACACCTTC	CAWSRLRTETSYTF
NA	NA	TRBV11-3	TRBJ2-2	14	TGTGCCAGCAGCTTAGGGCTAAGCACCGGGGAGCTGTTTTTT	CASSLGLSTGELFF
NA	few	TRBV5-1	TRBJ1-2	11	TGCGCCAGCAGCAAGGCGGATGGCTACACCTTC	CASSKADGYTF
TRBD2	NA	TRBV7-8	TRBJ2-3	16	TGTGCCAGCAGCTTAGAAGCGGGGGGGCCGGCAGATACGCAGTATTTT	CASSLEAGGPADTQYF
NA	NA	TRBV30	TRBJ1-1	11	TGTGCCTGGTTGGGGGGCACTGAAGCTTTCTTT	CAWLGGTEAFF
NA	NA	TRBV5-4	TRBJ1-2	14	TGTGCCAGCAGCTTGGAACAGGGTGGGCATGGCTACACCTTC	CASSLEQGGHGYTF
TRBD1	NA	TRBV6-4	TRBJ1-5	17	TGTGCCAGCAGCCCAGAGGGGGGACAGTGGGTCAATCAGCCCCAGCATTTT	CASSPEGGQWVNQPQHF
NA	NA	TRBV27	TRBJ2-3	18	TGTGCCAGCAGGGGAGGGCAGGGGGCTAGCGGATTCACAGATACGCAGTATTTT	CASRGGQGASGFTDTQYF